This TCR beta chain is drawn from a study of blood T cell repertoires in COVID-19. In the study overall: Acute-phase and convalescent COVID-19 samples originated in the United States, Italy and Spain. T cells, B-cell-depleted T cells, or PBMCs provided the cDNA or gDNA that served as material.

In the original analysis: By means of reference gene primer amplification, nucleated cell counts were estimated. Sequencing was performed with immunoSEQ multiplex PCR; in TCRdb, only in-frame clones are kept and a portion is missing. For V, J and clone size, that table is used; D and trimming come from the DNA. The sample has some 110,000 clones, 80% to 85% seen once; the top ten hold approximately 7.9%. The CDR3 has 15 residues. The ends lost 0 bases at V and 8 bases at J; junction bases unmatched: 4. Per the germline V gene, CDR1 is SEHNR and CDR2 is FQNEAQ (reference sequence). This receptor was identified in a man between 65 and 85 years old with acute or convalescent COVID-19. Sequencing input: peripheral blood. The J gene is TRBJ1-2, the V gene TRBV7-9; 12 bases match TRBD1. The CDR3 is CASSLAGTGGRGYTF. As DNA, the CDR3 is TGTGCCAGCAGCTTAGCCGGGACAGGGGGCCGAGGCTACACCTTC.